This section outlines one T cell receptor beta chain sequence together with its context. Unique molecular identifiers were used in preparing the TCRbeta library. TCRdb redid the calling of the PCR reads with MiXCR, one entry per CDR3 protein. The sample lists a few hundred thousand distinct CDR3 sequences; approximately 10% were seen once. This record comes from a study of T-cell reconstitution after alpha-beta-depleted transplantation in children. In germline, CDR1 is SGHVS, CDR2 FQNEAQ. Trimming pared 2 bases from V and 4 bases from J, leaving 22 bases between. The CDR3 consists of 18 residues. This material consisted of PBMCs from the stem cell graft donor, taken from the stem cell graft. The chain combines TRBV7-8 with TRBJ2-3, with D perhaps matching TRBD1 (5 bases). The clonotype originates from a human donor who donated a stem cell graft to a child with acute lymphoblastic leukemia. DNA for the CDR3: TGTGCCAGCAGCTTACTCCCGGACGAATTTGGGGCCCCAGATACGCAGTATTTT. It encodes CASSLLPDEFGAPDTQYF.